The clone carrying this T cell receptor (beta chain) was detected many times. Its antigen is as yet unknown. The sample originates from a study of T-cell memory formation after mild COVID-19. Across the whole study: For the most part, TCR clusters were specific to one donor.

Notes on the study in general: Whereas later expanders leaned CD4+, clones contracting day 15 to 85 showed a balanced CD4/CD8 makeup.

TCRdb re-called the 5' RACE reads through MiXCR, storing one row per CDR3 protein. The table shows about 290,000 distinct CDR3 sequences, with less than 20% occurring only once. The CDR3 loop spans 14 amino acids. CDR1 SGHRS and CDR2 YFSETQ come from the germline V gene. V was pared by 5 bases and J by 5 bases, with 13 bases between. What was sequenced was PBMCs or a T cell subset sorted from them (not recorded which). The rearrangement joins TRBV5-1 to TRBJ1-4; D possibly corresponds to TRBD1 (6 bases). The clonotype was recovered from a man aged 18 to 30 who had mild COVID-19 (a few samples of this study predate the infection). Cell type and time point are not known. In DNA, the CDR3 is TGCGCCAGCAGTTTGAACAGGGCCAATGAAAAACTGTTTTTT. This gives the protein CASSLNRANEKLFF.